Included here is one TCR beta chain sequence, with context. This sample is part of a study of blood T cell repertoires in COVID-19. Across the whole study: Researchers got acute and convalescent COVID-19 samples from the United States, Italy and Spain. Sources were T cells, B-cell-depleted T cells, or PBMCs; the material itself was cDNA or gDNA.

How the authors handled the data: Estimated nucleated cell counts came from reference gene primer amplification. Profiled with immunoSEQ multiplex PCR; TCRdb holds only in-frame clones, not every one. V and J calls and clone size come straight from that table; D and trimming were deduced from the DNA. The sample lists about 200,000 clones; approximately 80% were seen once. The sequenced material came from peripheral blood. This clonotype was sampled from a man aged 35-49 years with acute or convalescent COVID-19.

CDR3 in amino acids: CASSSSPGTSGRPNPFF. The CDR3 DNA sequence: TGCGCCAGCAGCTCTAGTCCAGGGACTAGCGGGAGGCCTAATCCGTTCTTC. The V gene is TRBV5-1, the J gene TRBJ2-1, with TRBD2 identical over 15 bases. The germline V gene encodes CDR1 SGHRS and CDR2 YFSETQ. This CDR3 is 17 amino acids long. J was trimmed by 15 bases and V by 3 bases; bases with no gene match: 16.